One and the same sample provided the 17 T cell receptor beta chains below, sequenced in a study of T cell responses to AZD1222 COVID-19 vaccine. Data came from immunoSEQ multiplex PCR; TCRdb stores just in-frame clones and leaves some out. The sample holds about 130,000 clones; around 90% are singletons and the top ten take roughly 7.4%. The sequenced sample was peripheral blood, obtained on day 0 of AZD1222 vaccination. These receptors came from an adult in good health.

V and J are TRBV21-1 and TRBJ2-7; the listed D gene, TRBD1, was not tested against the DNA. TRBV21-1 is annotated as a pseudogene. The CDR3 spans 14 residues. This chain's CDR3 is CASRDRGAYYEQYF. The CDR3 region has the DNA TGTGCCAGCAGGGACAGGGGGGCCTACTACGAGCAGTACTTC.

This chain joins TRBV28 and TRBJ1-4; no definite D call. The V end lost 4 bases, the J end lost 5 bases, and 14 bases lay between the germline ends. CDR3 length equals 15 residues. Germline-derived CDR1 and CDR2 are MDHEN and SYDVKM. The DNA for the CDR3 is TGTGCCAGCAGTTCGTTCGAGGGAGGGAATGAAAAACTGTTTTTT. Translating it yields CASSSFEGGNEKLFF.

The rearrangement uses TRBV7-2 and TRBJ2-7, with a weak D call TRBD1 (6 bases). Germline CDR1 and CDR2: SGHTA and FQGNSA. The CDR3 contains 12 residues. V was pared by 5 bases and J by 5 bases, with 10 bases between. CDR3 residues: CASSLQGHEQYF. The DNA of the CDR3 is TGTGCCAGCAGCCTGCAGGGGCACGAGCAGTACTTC.

The gene calls are TRBV15 and TRBJ2-2, with D possibly TRBD1 on 5 matching bases. V was clipped by 1 base and J by 5 bases, with 17 bases between them. Germline V gene sequence: CDR1 LNHNV, CDR2 YYDKDF (reference sequence). The CDR3 totals 17 residues. The DNA of the CDR3 is TGTGCCACCAGCAGAGGTGGGGCTGGAAAAGGGACCGGGGAGCTGTTTTTT. The encoded protein is CATSRGGAGKGTGELFF.

The chain couples TRBV28 to TRBJ1-5; the D is unclear. V shed 5 bases and J shed 4 bases, with 6 bases lying between them. Germline CDR1 reads MDHEN; CDR2 reads SYDVKM. The CDR3 is 12 amino acids. As DNA, the CDR3 is TGTGCCAGCAGTGAGCAAAATCAGCCCCAGCATTTT. This gives the protein CASSEQNQPQHF.

The chain couples TRBV7-2 to TRBJ1-2; D not resolved. Between the trimmed V and J ends, which lost 1 base and 6 bases, there was a span of 15 bases. The CDR3 loop spans 15 amino acids. CDR1 SGHTA and CDR2 FQGNSA come from the germline V gene. In DNA form, the CDR3 reads TGTGCCAGCAGCTTAGGTTGGGTCGACGCCGATGGCTACACCTTC. Translation gives CASSLGWVDADGYTF.

The gene calls are TRBV4-3 and TRBJ2-1; possibly TRBD2 for D (6 bases). Germline V gene data show CDR1 as LGHNA and CDR2 as YSLEER. This CDR3 has 15 residues. V was trimmed by 1 base and J by 7 bases, leaving 14 bases between them. The CDR3 DNA reads as TGCGCCAGCAGCCAAGTTAATTTGGGGGGTAATGAGCAGTTCTTC. This sequence encodes CASSQVNLGGNEQFF.

The chain is built from TRBV7-3 and TRBJ2-5, with TRBD2 identical over 9 bases. This CDR3 region has 15 residues. V shed 1 base and J 9 bases; nucleotides not matched to a gene: 9. CDR1 is SGHTA, CDR2 FQGTGA, per germline. This CDR3 is CASSLNPAGGSAQYF. DNA of the CDR3: TGTGCCAGCAGCTTAAATCCAGCGGGGGGTTCGGCCCAGTACTTC. Based on the CDR3 plus reference TRBV7-3 and TRBJ2-5, the full variable domain is GAGVSQTPSNKVTEKGKYVELRCDPISGHTALYWYRQSLGQGPEFLIYFQGTGAADDSGLPNDRFFAVRPEGSVSTLKIQRTERGDSAVYLCASSLNPAGGSAQYFGPGTRLLVL.

This clone was detected only a few times. The chain links TRBV10-1 to TRBJ1-1; D possibly corresponds to TRBD1 (5 bases). Germline assignment: CDR1 WNHNN and CDR2 SYGVQD (reference sequence). The CDR3 spans 13 residues. Deletions cut 6 bases from V and 8 bases from J, with 16 bases between. CDR3 in amino acids: CASSASRGQEAFF. The DNA of the CDR3 is TGCGCCAGCAGCGCCTCACGGGGCCAGGAAGCTTTCTTT.

CDR3 protein: CAWSARNEQFF. Written as DNA, the CDR3 is TGTGCCTGGAGTGCTAGGAATGAGCAGTTCTTC. The chain couples TRBV30 to TRBJ2-1, with D hard to call. In germline, CDR1 is GTSNPN, CDR2 SVGIG (reference sequence). Between the trimmed V and J ends, which lost 1 base and 7 bases, there was a span of 5 bases. The CDR3 totals 11 residues. The complete variable domain, with remaining parts taken from reference TRBV30 and TRBJ2-1, reads SQTIHQWPATLVQPVGSPLSLECTVEGTSNPNLYWYRQAAGRGLQLLFYSVGIGQISSEVPQNLSASRPQDRQFILSSKKLLLSDSGFYLCAWSARNEQFFGPGTRLTVL.

This sequence joins TRBV27 and TRBJ2-7; 7 nucleotides align to TRBD2. The CDR3 extends over 13 amino acids. With 2 bases clipped from V and 4 bases from J, the junction kept 2 bases outside the gene matches. The germline V gene encodes CDR1 MNHEY and CDR2 SMNVEV (reference sequence). The CDR3 nucleotides are TGTGCCAGCAGTTTACGGGAGGCTTACGAGCAGTACTTC. Translation: CASSLREAYEQYF.

This chain uses TRBV7-9 with TRBJ2-1; maybe TRBD2 (6 bases). V lost 1 base and J lost 15, with 19 bases in between. Per germline, CDR1 SEHNR and CDR2 FQNEAQ (reference sequence). The length of the CDR3 is 14 residues. The CDR3 region has the DNA TGTGCCAGCAGCTTAGGCGATTTCGGCGGGGTGCGGTTCTTC. Translation gives CASSLGDFGGVRFF.

J is TRBJ2-7 and V is TRBV10-3; D may be TRBD2 (6 bases). V lost 7 bases and J 3 bases, leaving 13 bases between the germline ends. This CDR3 is 13 amino acids long. Germline V gene lookup returns CDR1 ENHRY and CDR2 SYGVKD. The CDR3 DNA follows: TGTGCCATCACCCCTTCGGGAGTCTACGAGCAGTACTTC. It translates to CAITPSGVYEQYF.

The chain couples TRBV4-2 to TRBJ1-2, with a tentative D call TRBD1 (6 bases). Germline CDR1 reads LGHNA; CDR2 reads YNFKEQ. V shed 1 base and J shed 8 bases, with 14 bases lying between them. The CDR3 spans 14 residues. The CDR3 is CASSQGTAGEGYTF. The CDR3 DNA reads as TGTGCCAGCAGCCAAGGAACCGCAGGGGAAGGCTACACCTTC.

About this clone: Compared with germline, one end of the junction differs, possibly owing to a read error. This chain links TRBV19 with TRBJ2-7, with 12 bases identical to TRBD1. CDR3 size: 15 residues. Germline V gives CDR1 LNHDA, CDR2 SQIVND (reference sequence). The chain's CDR3 is CASSTGTGGSHEQYF. CDR3 DNA sequence: TGTGCCAGTAGTACCGGGACAGGGGGCTCCCACGAGCAGTACTTC.

The J gene is TRBJ2-2, the V gene TRBV15, with TRBD1 identical over 8 bases. Germline V gene data show CDR1 as LNHNV and CDR2 as YYDKDF (reference sequence). This CDR3 contains 15 residues. V shed 5 bases and J 1 base; nucleotides not matched to a gene: 3. The CDR3 nucleotides are TGTGCCACCAGCGGGGGGACAGGGAACACCGGGGAGCTGTTTTTT. Translation: CATSGGTGNTGELFF.

This chain links TRBV2 with TRBJ1-4, with 12 bases lining up with TRBD1. CDR3 length: 14 residues. From germline, CDR1 is SNHLY and CDR2 FYNNEI. The V gene end was trimmed by 9 bases and the J gene end by 5 bases; junction bases not matched to a gene: 4. In DNA form, the CDR3 reads TGTGCCAGTGGGACAGGGGGCAGGAATGAAAAACTGTTTTTT. It specifies CASGTGGRNEKLFF.